This T cell receptor (beta chain) was sequenced for a study of vaccination and CD4 T cells after COVID-19. Study details: The stimulus for the cells was overlapping spike peptides derived from SARS-CoV-2, HCoV-NL63, HCoV-OC43 and HCoV-229E. General observations from the study: Post-vaccination reactive clonotypes (median around 40) did not differ significantly from post-infection (approximately 20).

Remarks on this clonotype: What it recognizes is unknown.

Described treatment: approximately 10-day PBMC culture with coronavirus spike peptide pools or control peptides (ViraFEST assay). PCR positivity was dated March to December 2020, before US Alpha, Beta and Delta variants. The CDR3 consists of 13 residues. V was shortened by 5 bases and J by 0 bases, with 10 bases between the two germline ends. CDR1 is GTSNPN, CDR2 SVGIG, per germline (reference sequence). The Oncomine TCR Beta short-read assay was what sequenced the DNA obtained from cultured CD4+ T cells. TCRdb analysed the PCR reads with MiXCR anew, one entry per CDR3 protein. The repertoire holds more than 14,000 distinct CDR3 sequences, more than 40% seen once, with roughly 13% in the top ten.

V and J are TRBV30 and TRBJ1-1; unclear D gene. Material: CD4+ T cells from blood, cultured in vitro. This TCR was recovered from a human donor who had recovered from COVID-19. CDR3 DNA sequence: TGTGCCTGGCTTAACTCGATGAACACTGAAGCTTTCTTT. This gives the protein CAWLNSMNTEAFF.